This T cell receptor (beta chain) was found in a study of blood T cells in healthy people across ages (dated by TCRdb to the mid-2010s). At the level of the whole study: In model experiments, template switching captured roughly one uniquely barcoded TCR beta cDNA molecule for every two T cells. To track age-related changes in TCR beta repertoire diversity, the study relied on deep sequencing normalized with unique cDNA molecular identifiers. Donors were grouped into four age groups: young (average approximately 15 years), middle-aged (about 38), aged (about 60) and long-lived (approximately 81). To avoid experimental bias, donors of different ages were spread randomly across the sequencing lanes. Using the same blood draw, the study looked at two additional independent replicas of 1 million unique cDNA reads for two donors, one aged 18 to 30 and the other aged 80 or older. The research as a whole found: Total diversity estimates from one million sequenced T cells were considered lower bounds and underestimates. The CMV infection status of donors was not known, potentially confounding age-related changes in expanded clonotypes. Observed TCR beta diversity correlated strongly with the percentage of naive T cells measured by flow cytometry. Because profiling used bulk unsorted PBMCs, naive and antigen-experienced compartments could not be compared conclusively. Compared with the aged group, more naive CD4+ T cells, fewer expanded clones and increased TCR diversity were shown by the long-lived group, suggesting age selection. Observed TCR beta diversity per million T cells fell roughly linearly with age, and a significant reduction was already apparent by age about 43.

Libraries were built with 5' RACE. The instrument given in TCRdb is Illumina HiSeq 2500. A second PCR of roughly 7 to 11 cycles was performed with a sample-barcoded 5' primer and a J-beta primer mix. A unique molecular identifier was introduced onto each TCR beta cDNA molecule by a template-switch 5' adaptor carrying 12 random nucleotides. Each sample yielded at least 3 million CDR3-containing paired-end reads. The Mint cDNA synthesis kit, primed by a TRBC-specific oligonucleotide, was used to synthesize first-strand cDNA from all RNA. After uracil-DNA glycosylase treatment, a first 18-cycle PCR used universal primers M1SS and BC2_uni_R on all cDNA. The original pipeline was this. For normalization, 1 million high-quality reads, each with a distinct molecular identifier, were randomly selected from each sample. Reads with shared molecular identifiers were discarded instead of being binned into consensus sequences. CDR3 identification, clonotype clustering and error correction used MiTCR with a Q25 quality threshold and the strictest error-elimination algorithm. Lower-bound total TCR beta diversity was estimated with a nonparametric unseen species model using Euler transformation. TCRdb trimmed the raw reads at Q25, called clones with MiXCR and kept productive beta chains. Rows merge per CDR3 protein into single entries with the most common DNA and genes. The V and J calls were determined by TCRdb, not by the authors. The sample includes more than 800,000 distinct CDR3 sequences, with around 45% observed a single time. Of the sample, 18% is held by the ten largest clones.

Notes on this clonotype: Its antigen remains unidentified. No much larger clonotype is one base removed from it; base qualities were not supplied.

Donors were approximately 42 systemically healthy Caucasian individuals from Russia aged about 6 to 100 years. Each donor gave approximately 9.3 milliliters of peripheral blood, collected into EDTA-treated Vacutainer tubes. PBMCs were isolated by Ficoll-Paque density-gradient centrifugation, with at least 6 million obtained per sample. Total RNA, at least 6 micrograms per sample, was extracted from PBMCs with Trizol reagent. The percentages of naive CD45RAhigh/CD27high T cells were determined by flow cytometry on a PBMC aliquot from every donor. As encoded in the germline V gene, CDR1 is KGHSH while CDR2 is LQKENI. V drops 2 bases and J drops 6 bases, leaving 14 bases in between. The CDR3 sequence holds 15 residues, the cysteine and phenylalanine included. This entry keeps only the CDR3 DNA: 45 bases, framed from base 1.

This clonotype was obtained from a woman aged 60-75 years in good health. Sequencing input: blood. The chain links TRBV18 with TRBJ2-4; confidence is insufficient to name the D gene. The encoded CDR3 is CASSPRELLGNIQYF. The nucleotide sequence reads TGTGCCAGCTCACCAAGGGAACTCCTGGGAAACATTCAGTACTTC.